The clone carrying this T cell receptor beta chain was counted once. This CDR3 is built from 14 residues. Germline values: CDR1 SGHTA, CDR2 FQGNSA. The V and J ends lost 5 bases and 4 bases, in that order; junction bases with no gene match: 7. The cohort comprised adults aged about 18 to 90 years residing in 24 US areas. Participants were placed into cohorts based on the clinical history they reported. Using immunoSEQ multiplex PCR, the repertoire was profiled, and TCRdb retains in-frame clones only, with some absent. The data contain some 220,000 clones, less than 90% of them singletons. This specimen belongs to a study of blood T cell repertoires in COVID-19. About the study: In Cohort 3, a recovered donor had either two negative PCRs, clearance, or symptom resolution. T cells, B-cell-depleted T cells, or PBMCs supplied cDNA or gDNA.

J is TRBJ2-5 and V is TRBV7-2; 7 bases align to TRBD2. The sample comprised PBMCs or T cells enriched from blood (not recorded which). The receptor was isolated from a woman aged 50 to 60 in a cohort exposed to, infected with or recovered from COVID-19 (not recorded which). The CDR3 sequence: CASSPDPGGETQYF. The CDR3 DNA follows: TGTGCCAGCAGCCCTGATCCGGGAGGAGAGACCCAGTACTTC.